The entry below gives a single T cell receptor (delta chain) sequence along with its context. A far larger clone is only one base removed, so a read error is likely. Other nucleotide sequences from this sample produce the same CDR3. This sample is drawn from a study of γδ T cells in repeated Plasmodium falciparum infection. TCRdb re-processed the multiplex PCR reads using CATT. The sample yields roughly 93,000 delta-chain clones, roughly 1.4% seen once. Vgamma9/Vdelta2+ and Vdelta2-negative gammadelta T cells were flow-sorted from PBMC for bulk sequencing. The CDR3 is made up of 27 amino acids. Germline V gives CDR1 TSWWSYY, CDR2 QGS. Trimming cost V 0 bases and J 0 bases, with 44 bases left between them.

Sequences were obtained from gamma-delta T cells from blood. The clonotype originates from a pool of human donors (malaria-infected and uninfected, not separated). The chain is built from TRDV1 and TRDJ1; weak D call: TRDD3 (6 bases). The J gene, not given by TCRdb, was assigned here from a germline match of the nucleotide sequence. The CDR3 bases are TGTGCTCTTGGGGAACTTTGGGCCTTTCGATGGCCCTCCCTGGGGCCTAATAAGGGTTTTTACACCGATAAACTCATCTTT. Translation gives CALGELWAFRWPSLGPNKGFYTDKLIF.